The next 15 T cell receptor beta chains were all read from a single sample in a study of T cell clonality in common variable immunodeficiency. Generated by immunoSEQ multiplex PCR, the TCRdb table keeps only in-frame clones and is missing some. This sample comprises approximately 50,000 clones, none seen once only. The specimen was peripheral blood mononuclear cells. The receptors come from a person aged 18 to 70 in good health.

This clone was seen ten or more times. Read data end 3 residues before the CDR3 end; the end is taken from the germline J gene. The rearrangement joins TRBV18 to TRBJ1-2; D remains unclear. The CDR3 is made up of 13 amino acids. Germline V gene sequence: CDR1 KGHSH, CDR2 LQKENI. CDR3 residues: CASSPVGVRGYTF. Incomplete CDR3 DNA: TGTGCCAGCTCACCGGTCGGTGTTCGGGGC.

This clone was observed at least ten times. The read terminates 3 residues before the CDR3 end, so the remaining end is supplied by the germline J gene. The chain carries TRBV5-1 and TRBJ1-2, with D hard to call. Trimming removed 4 bases from V and 0 bases from J, with 10 bases in between. The CDR3 length is 14 residues. The germline CDR1 and CDR2 sequences are SGHRS and YFSETQ. The CDR3 DNA, read in part, is TGCGCCAGCAGCCTCGGTGAACCTAACTATGGC. It translates to CASSLGEPNYG. The CDR3 reads in full as CASSLGEPNYGYTF.

This clone was picked up a small number of times. The read comes to an end 3 residues before the CDR3 does, leaving the germline J gene to fill in the end. This chain connects TRBV6-4 to TRBJ1-2; D not resolved. CDR1 and CDR2 (germline): MRHNA, SNTAGT. This CDR3 spans 14 amino acids. V was trimmed by 8 bases and J by 6 bases, leaving 19 bases between them. CDR3 in amino acids: CASRAGTLGNGYTF. The CDR3 bases that were read are TGTGCCAGCCGAGCGGGTACATTAGGAAATGGC.

This clone was found many times. The read gets to within 3 residues of the CDR3 end, and the germline J gene fills in the rest. The chain employs TRBV15 and TRBJ2-3; D ambiguous. V lost 3 bases and J 2 bases, leaving 3 bases between the germline ends. This CDR3 region has 12 residues. Germline V gene data show CDR1 as LNHNV and CDR2 as YYDKDF (reference sequence). The CDR3 protein is CATSRYTDTQYF. CDR3 bases read: TGTGCCACCAGCAGGTACACAGATACG.

This clone showed up just a few times. Coverage ceases 3 residues before the CDR3 finishes, and the germline J gene fills in the end. The rearrangement joins TRBV7-9 to TRBJ2-2; 7 bases map to TRBD1. This CDR3 region has 13 residues. After removal of 6 bases from V and 5 bases from J, the junction contained 3 bases not matched to a gene. CDR1 and CDR2 from the germline V gene are SEHNR and FQNEAQ (reference sequence). The CDR3: CASRQGLTGELFF. CDR3 DNA (partial): TGTGCCAGCAGACAGGGGCTTACCGGGGAG.

At least ten counts were recorded for this clone. The read gets to within 3 residues of the CDR3 end, and the germline J gene fills in the rest. The rearrangement uses TRBV11-2 and TRBJ1-6; weak D call: TRBD1 (5 bases). The V end lost 0 bases, the J end lost 10 bases, and 10 bases lay between the germline ends. Looked up from germline, CDR1 is SGHAT and CDR2 is FQNNGV. CDR3 size: 14 residues. CDR3 sequence reads: CASSLDRVGSPLHF. Incomplete CDR3 DNA: TGTGCCAGCAGCTTAGACAGGGTAGGCTCACCC.

This clone was seen ten or more times. Read data end 3 residues before the CDR3 end; the end is taken from the germline J gene. In the same sample, other DNA sequences code for this CDR3. This chain links TRBV5-1 with TRBJ1-1; D is unresolved. Germline loops: CDR1 SGHRS, CDR2 YFSETQ. This CDR3 comprises 13 residues. Trimming removed 1 base from V and 1 base from J, with 5 bases in between. The part of the CDR3 DNA that was read is TGCGCCAGCAGCTTGACCGGGAACACTGAA. Amino acid sequence: CASSLTGNTE. The complete CDR3 protein is CASSLTGNTEAFF.

Ten or more counts support this clone. The read terminates 3 residues ahead of where the CDR3 ends, so the germline J gene completes it. The chain couples TRBV18 to TRBJ1-1; the match to TRBD1 covers 11 bases. The trim removed 3 bases at V and 0 bases at J, leaving 9 bases unmatched. This CDR3 has 18 amino acids. The V gene's germline CDR1 is KGHSH and CDR2 LQKENI. CDR3 DNA, as far as it was read: TGTGCCAGCTCACCCAGGACAGGGGGCGTCGGAATGAACACTGAA. Translating it yields CASSPRTGGVGMNTE. The whole CDR3 protein reads CASSPRTGGVGMNTEAFF.

For this clone: The CDR3 end is not reached by the read, which stops 3 residues before it; the germline J gene fills it in. The chain links TRBV6-4 to TRBJ2-3, with a weak D call TRBD2 (5 bases). CDR3 length equals 15 residues. Germline V gives CDR1 MRHNA, CDR2 SNTAGT. V was clipped by 2 bases and J by 2 bases, with 11 bases between them. The CDR3 here is CASSDARAPTDTQYF. The covered CDR3 bases are TGTGCCAGCAGTGACGCGAGGGCCCCCACAGATACG.

The sample holds a few counts of this clone. The missing CDR3 end, 3 residues past where the read stops, is filled in from the germline J gene. The chain joins TRBV5-1 to TRBJ2-3; 7 bases are a match to TRBD2. The germline CDR1 and CDR2 sequences are SGHRS and YFSETQ. V was pared by 0 bases and J by 1 base, with 2 bases of the junction left unmatched. The CDR3 length is 15 residues. The CDR3 loop is CASSLVAGGTDTQYF. The part of the CDR3 DNA that was read is TGCGCCAGCAGCTTGGTGGCGGGGGGCACAGATACG.

This clone was seen ten or more times. Coverage ceases 3 residues before the CDR3 finishes, and the germline J gene fills in the end. The chain couples TRBV30 to TRBJ2-1; a weak D match, TRBD1 (6 bases). Trimming took off 0 bases at V and 4 bases at J, with 13 bases between the two ends. The CDR3 is made up of 15 amino acids. CDR1 is GTSNPN, CDR2 SVGIG, per germline (reference sequence). The covered CDR3 bases are TGTGCCTGGAGTGTACGGGGCAGGGGTTACAATGAG. Translating it yields CAWSVRGRGYNE. The complete CDR3 protein is CAWSVRGRGYNEQFF.

This clone was found many times. The read is 3 residues too short to cover the CDR3 end, so that end is filled in from the germline J gene. This chain connects TRBV14 to TRBJ2-7, with 10 bases lining up with TRBD2. The CDR3 spans 15 residues. V lost 2 bases to trimming and J lost 2 bases; unmatched junction nucleotides: 3. In germline, CDR1 is SGHDN, CDR2 FVKESK. The CDR3 bases that were read are TGTGCCAGCAGCCAACAGCGGGGGGGGACCTACGAG. Its protein is CASSQQRGGTYE. The complete CDR3 sequence is CASSQQRGGTYEQYF.

As concerns this clone: The read is 3 residues too short to cover the CDR3 end, so that end is filled in from the germline J gene. J is TRBJ2-6 and V is TRBV5-1; the D gene is possibly TRBD2 (7 bases). The CDR3 is made up of 18 amino acids. Germline loops: CDR1 SGHRS, CDR2 YFSETQ. Deletions cut 4 bases from V and 0 bases from J, with 17 bases between. The sequenced CDR3 bases are TGCGCCAGCAGCCGGCTCGGGGGGCAACTCTCTGGGGCCAACGTC. This encodes CASSRLGGQLSGANV. The entire CDR3 protein reads CASSRLGGQLSGANVLTF.

This clone appeared many times. The observed sequence ends 3 residues before the CDR3 terminus, with the missing tail filled in from the germline J gene. V and J are TRBV2 and TRBJ1-3; the D is unclear. This CDR3 is 14 amino acids long. Germline assignment: CDR1 SNHLY and CDR2 FYNNEI. V lost 4 bases, J lost 4 bases, and 11 bases lay in between. CDR3 bases read: TGTGCCAGCAGTGCATCGACACGCGGAAACACC. Its translation is CASSASTRGNT. The full CDR3 reads CASSASTRGNTIYF.

About this clone: The read comes to an end 3 residues before the CDR3 does, leaving the germline J gene to fill in the end. The same CDR3 also results from other DNA sequences found in this sample. The V and J genes are TRBV20-1 and TRBJ2-1, with 10 bases identical to TRBD2. The germline gives CDR1 DFQATT, CDR2 SNEGSKA (reference sequence). After removal of 6 bases from V and 6 bases from J, the junction contained 8 bases not matched to a gene. This CDR3 is 14 amino acids long. CDR3 DNA, as far as it was read: TGCAGTGCCCCCAGCGGGAGGGCCCCCAATGAG. Protein product: CSAPSGRAPNE. Given in full, the CDR3 is CSAPSGRAPNEQFF.